This T cell receptor beta chain was identified during a study of blood T cell repertoires in COVID-19. Study background: Acute-phase and convalescent COVID-19 samples originated in the United States, Italy and Spain.

This clone was recorded a few times. Measured with immunoSEQ multiplex PCR; TCRdb has only the in-frame clones, and not every one. The sample gives roughly 300,000 clones, about 87% of which show up once; approximately 1.6% is in the top ten. Germline CDR1 and CDR2: MDHEN and SYDVKM. The CDR3 has 14 residues. The V end lost 7 bases, the J end lost 5 bases, and 17 bases lay between the germline ends. The sequencing input was peripheral blood. The sequence derives from a woman between 35 and 50 years old who had recovered from COVID-19. The V and J genes are TRBV28 and TRBJ1-2; perhaps TRBD1 as D (6 bases). The CDR3 bases are TGTGCCAGCACCGAGGGGGGGAGTCGGTATGGCTACACCTTC. Amino acid sequence: CASTEGGSRYGYTF.